This TCR beta chain emerged from a study of blood T cell repertoires in COVID-19. About the research overall: The United States, Italy and Spain were the sources of the acute and convalescent COVID-19 samples.

The CDR3 sequence is 15 residues long. Deletions cut 1 base from V and 7 bases from J, with 14 bases between. Germline V lookup: CDR1 SGHVS, CDR2 FQNEAQ. The protocol was immunoSEQ multiplex PCR, while the TCRdb copy is restricted to in-frame clones and leaves out a portion. The data hold some 220,000 clones, with 65% to 90% observed a single time. This clone came up a few times. The J gene is TRBJ1-5, the V gene TRBV7-8; no firm D call. Sequenced material: peripheral blood. The TCR comes from a man over 45 with active or convalescent COVID-19. CDR3 region: CASSLEGRAGQPQHF. CDR3 DNA sequence: TGTGCCAGCAGCTTAGAAGGGCGGGCGGGACAGCCCCAGCATTTT.